The rows below give T cell receptor beta chains drawn from one sample of a study of blood T cell repertoires in COVID-19. Clones were read by immunoSEQ multiplex PCR, and TCRdb kept only the in-frame ones, dropping some. Found here are about 270,000 clones, around 88% of them singletons; the top ten hold more than 1%. Sequencing was done on a sample of PBMCs or T cells enriched from blood (not recorded which). The receptor source for this set is a middle-aged woman with acute COVID-19. Both conserved end residues are part of each CDR3. The order of the fields is clone size, D gene, V gene, J gene, CDR3 DNA, CDR3 protein. The D gene is left open where the match is weak. Where a row states a size, it is once, few, many or the class of an expanded clone; other rows omit it.

clone_size: .; d_call: TRBD2; v_call: TRBV27; j_call: TRBJ2-5; cdr3_nt: TGTGCCAGCAGTTTAATTGCGGCTAGCGGGACTCAGACCCAGTACTTC; cdr3_aa: CASSLIAASGTQTQYF
clone_size: .; d_call: TRBD1; v_call: TRBV11-2; j_call: TRBJ1-6; cdr3_nt: TGTGCCAGCAGCTCCCACCCGGGACAGCTTAATTCACCCCTCCACTTT; cdr3_aa: CASSSHPGQLNSPLHF
clone_size: .; d_call: .; v_call: TRBV9; j_call: TRBJ1-2; cdr3_nt: TGTGCCAGCAGCCAAGGACAGAACTATGGCTACACCTTC; cdr3_aa: CASSQGQNYGYTF
clone_size: .; d_call: .; v_call: TRBV7-8; j_call: TRBJ2-7; cdr3_nt: TGTGCCAGCAGCCCCACCCGTCTAGCGAACTACGAGCAGTACTTC; cdr3_aa: CASSPTRLANYEQYF
clone_size: .; d_call: .; v_call: TRBV29-1; j_call: TRBJ1-1; cdr3_nt: TGCAGCGCGGTACCGGGACATCTCATGAACACTGAAGCTTTCTTT; cdr3_aa: CSAVPGHLMNTEAFF
clone_size: .; d_call: TRBD2; v_call: TRBV4-1; j_call: TRBJ2-7; cdr3_nt: TGCGCCAGCAGCCGAGGAGGCAATTTAGCGGGAGTCTACGAGCAGTACTTC; cdr3_aa: CASSRGGNLAGVYEQYF
clone_size: .; d_call: .; v_call: TRBV20-1; j_call: TRBJ1-1; cdr3_nt: TGCAGTGCTAGCAAGAGCACTGAAGCTTTCTTT; cdr3_aa: CSASKSTEAFF
clone_size: .; d_call: TRBD1; v_call: TRBV10-3; j_call: TRBJ1-2; cdr3_nt: TGTGCCATCAGCAGGGACAGCAACTATGGCTACACCTTC; cdr3_aa: CAISRDSNYGYTF
clone_size: .; d_call: .; v_call: TRBV3-1/TRBV3-2; j_call: TRBJ2-5; cdr3_nt: TGTGCCAGCAGCCTCGACTGGGAGCGAGAGACCCAGTACTTC; cdr3_aa: CASSLDWERETQYF
clone_size: .; d_call: .; v_call: TRBV12-1; j_call: TRBJ1-2; cdr3_nt: TGTGCCAGCAGCCCACGGGTATTCTATGGCTACACCTTC; cdr3_aa: CASSPRVFYGYTF
clone_size: .; d_call: TRBD1; v_call: TRBV28; j_call: TRBJ2-7; cdr3_nt: TGTGCCAGCGAGGCCGGGACAGGGATTAGCAACGAGCAGTACTTC; cdr3_aa: CASEAGTGISNEQYF
clone_size: few; d_call: .; v_call: TRBV18; j_call: TRBJ1-5; cdr3_nt: TGTGCCAGCTCACTGGAACAGGTCAATCAGCCCCAGCATTTT; cdr3_aa: CASSLEQVNQPQHF
clone_size: .; d_call: .; v_call: TRBV7-9; j_call: TRBJ1-5; cdr3_nt: TGTGCCAGCAGCTTAGAGGAGGGTCAGCCCCAGCATTTT; cdr3_aa: CASSLEEGQPQHF
clone_size: .; d_call: .; v_call: TRBV30; j_call: TRBJ1-1; cdr3_nt: TGTGCCTACGGATCGCCCCTATTGCGGGACTTT; cdr3_aa: CAYGSPLLRDF
clone_size: once; d_call: .; v_call: TRBV9; j_call: TRBJ2-1; cdr3_nt: TGTGCCAGCAGCTCCACAAGGAGCTCCTACAATGAGCAGTTCTTC; cdr3_aa: CASSSTRSSYNEQFF
clone_size: .; d_call: .; v_call: TRBV6-2/TRBV6-3; j_call: TRBJ1-1; cdr3_nt: TGTGCCAGCAGTCACCGGAGGACTGAAGCTTTCTTT; cdr3_aa: CASSHRRTEAFF
clone_size: .; d_call: TRBD1; v_call: TRBV7-9; j_call: TRBJ2-1; cdr3_nt: TGTGCCAGCACCTCACCCCGGGGACAGGAATACAATGAGCAGTTCTTC; cdr3_aa: CASTSPRGQEYNEQFF
clone_size: few; d_call: .; v_call: TRBV21-1; j_call: TRBJ1-5; cdr3_nt: TGTGCCAGCAGCAAAGTTAGCCAGGGTAGGGGAGCGGGTCAGCCCCAGCATTTT; cdr3_aa: CASSKVSQGRGAGQPQHF
clone_size: .; d_call: TRBD1; v_call: TRBV9; j_call: TRBJ1-3; cdr3_nt: TGTGCCAGCAGCGTAGGGGGACAGGGCTACTTAACTCCCCTTACCTCTGGAAACACCATATATTTT; cdr3_aa: CASSVGGQGYLTPLTSGNTIYF
clone_size: .; d_call: TRBD2; v_call: TRBV5-5; j_call: TRBJ2-1; cdr3_nt: TGTGCCAGCAGCTTTAGCGGGAGGGCGTCCAATGAGCAGTTCTTC; cdr3_aa: CASSFSGRASNEQFF
clone_size: .; d_call: .; v_call: TRBV5-1; j_call: TRBJ2-7; cdr3_nt: TGCGCCAGCAGCTTGCAAGGGAGGAGCTACGAGCAGTACTTC; cdr3_aa: CASSLQGRSYEQYF
clone_size: .; d_call: .; v_call: TRBV27; j_call: TRBJ2-1; cdr3_nt: TGTGCCAGCAGCCAGTTTGGCAATGAGCAGTTCTTC; cdr3_aa: CASSQFGNEQFF
clone_size: .; d_call: .; v_call: TRBV14; j_call: TRBJ1-2; cdr3_nt: TGTGCCAGCAGCCCCGACATTGTTGGCCGCTCAACCTTC; cdr3_aa: CASSPDIVGRSTF
clone_size: .; d_call: TRBD1; v_call: TRBV25-1; j_call: TRBJ1-5; cdr3_nt: TGTGCCAGCAGCCCTAAGACAGGGGAGCGCGGTAGCAATCAGCCCCAGCATTTT; cdr3_aa: CASSPKTGERGSNQPQHF
clone_size: .; d_call: TRBD1; v_call: TRBV5-1; j_call: TRBJ2-7; cdr3_nt: TGCGCCAGCAGCCCGGGACAGGGGTCATACGAGCAGTACTTC; cdr3_aa: CASSPGQGSYEQYF
clone_size: once; d_call: TRBD2; v_call: TRBV7-2; j_call: TRBJ2-1; cdr3_nt: TGTGCCAGCAGCGCCCGGACTAGCGGGAATTATGGAAGGTTCTTC; cdr3_aa: CASSARTSGNYGRFF
clone_size: .; d_call: .; v_call: TRBV21-1; j_call: TRBJ1-5; cdr3_nt: TGTGCCAGCAGCAAATACCGCCGAACCCAGGGGGTTAGCAATCAGCCCCAGCATTTT; cdr3_aa: CASSKYRRTQGVSNQPQHF
clone_size: .; d_call: TRBD2; v_call: TRBV6-5; j_call: TRBJ2-3; cdr3_nt: TGTGCCAGCAGTTACGGCCTAGCGGGAGTGGCAGATACGCAGTATTTT; cdr3_aa: CASSYGLAGVADTQYF
clone_size: once; d_call: TRBD1; v_call: TRBV7-6; j_call: TRBJ2-1; cdr3_nt: TGTGCCAGCAGCTTAATGGGACAGGGGAATGAGCAGTTCTTC; cdr3_aa: CASSLMGQGNEQFF
clone_size: once; d_call: TRBD1; v_call: TRBV5-1; j_call: TRBJ2-2; cdr3_nt: TGCGCCAGCAGCCCCCTCGGCAGGGGGAGCACCGGGGAGCTGTTTTTT; cdr3_aa: CASSPLGRGSTGELFF
clone_size: once; d_call: .; v_call: TRBV6-5; j_call: TRBJ1-2; cdr3_nt: TGTGCCAGCAGTAACAGTAACTATGGCTACACCTTC; cdr3_aa: CASSNSNYGYTF
clone_size: .; d_call: TRBD1; v_call: TRBV7-6; j_call: TRBJ1-2; cdr3_nt: TGTGCCAGCAGCCTGACAGGGGGCGCCAATGGCTACACCTTC; cdr3_aa: CASSLTGGANGYTF
clone_size: .; d_call: .; v_call: TRBV9; j_call: TRBJ1-2; cdr3_nt: TGTGCCAGCAGCGTAAACACCGCGGGGTATGGCTACACCTTC; cdr3_aa: CASSVNTAGYGYTF
clone_size: .; d_call: TRBD2; v_call: TRBV2; j_call: TRBJ2-2; cdr3_nt: TGTGCCAGCATAGCGGGAGAGTGGGACACCGGGGAGCTGTTTTTT; cdr3_aa: CASIAGEWDTGELFF
clone_size: .; d_call: TRBD1; v_call: TRBV5-1; j_call: TRBJ1-1; cdr3_nt: TGCGCCAGCAGCTTGGAAGGGACAGGGGGACCGAACACTGAAGCTTTCTTT; cdr3_aa: CASSLEGTGGPNTEAFF
clone_size: .; d_call: .; v_call: TRBV11-3; j_call: TRBJ1-3; cdr3_nt: TGTGCCAGCAGCCCGTGGGAGTGGGGGCGGTCTGGAAACACCATATATTTT; cdr3_aa: CASSPWEWGRSGNTIYF
clone_size: .; d_call: .; v_call: TRBV18; j_call: TRBJ2-7; cdr3_nt: TGTGCCAGCTCACTGGACCCAGAGGGCGAGCAGTACTTC; cdr3_aa: CASSLDPEGEQYF